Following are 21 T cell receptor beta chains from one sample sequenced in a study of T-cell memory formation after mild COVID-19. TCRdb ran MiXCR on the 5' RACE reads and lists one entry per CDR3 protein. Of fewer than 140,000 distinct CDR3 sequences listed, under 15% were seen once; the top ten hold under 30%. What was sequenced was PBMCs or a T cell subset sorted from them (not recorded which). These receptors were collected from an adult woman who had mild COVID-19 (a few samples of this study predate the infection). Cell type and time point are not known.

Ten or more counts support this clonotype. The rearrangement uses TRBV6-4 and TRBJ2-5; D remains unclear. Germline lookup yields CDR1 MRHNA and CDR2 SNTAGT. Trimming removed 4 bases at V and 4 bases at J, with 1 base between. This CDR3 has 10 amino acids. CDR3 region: CASSAETQYF. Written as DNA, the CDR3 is TGTGCCAGCAGTGCAGAGACCCAGTACTTC.

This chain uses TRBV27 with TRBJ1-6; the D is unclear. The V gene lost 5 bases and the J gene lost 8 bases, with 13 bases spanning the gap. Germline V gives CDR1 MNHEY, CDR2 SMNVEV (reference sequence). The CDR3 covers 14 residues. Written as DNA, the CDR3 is TGTGCCAGCAGTCCCCGACGGAGGGATTCACCCCTCCACTTT. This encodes CASSPRRRDSPLHF.

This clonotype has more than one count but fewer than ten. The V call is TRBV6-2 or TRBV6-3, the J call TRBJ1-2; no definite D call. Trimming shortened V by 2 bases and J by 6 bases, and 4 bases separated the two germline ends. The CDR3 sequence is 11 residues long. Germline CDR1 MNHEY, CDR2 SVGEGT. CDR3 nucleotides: TGTGCCAGCAGTTACCACGATGGCTACACCTTC. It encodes CASSYHDGYTF.

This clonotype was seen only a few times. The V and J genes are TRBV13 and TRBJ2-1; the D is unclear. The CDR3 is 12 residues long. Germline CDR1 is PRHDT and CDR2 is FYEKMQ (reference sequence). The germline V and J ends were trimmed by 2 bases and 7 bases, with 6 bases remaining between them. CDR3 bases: TGTGCCAGCAGCTTACCCCCAAATGAGCAGTTCTTC. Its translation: CASSLPPNEQFF.

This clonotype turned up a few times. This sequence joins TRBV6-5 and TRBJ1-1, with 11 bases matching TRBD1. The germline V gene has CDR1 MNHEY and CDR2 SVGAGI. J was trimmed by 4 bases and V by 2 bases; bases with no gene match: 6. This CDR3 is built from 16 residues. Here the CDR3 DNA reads TGTGCCAGCAGTTACACCGGACAGGGGGCGGTCACTGAAGCTTTCTTT. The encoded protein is CASSYTGQGAVTEAFF.

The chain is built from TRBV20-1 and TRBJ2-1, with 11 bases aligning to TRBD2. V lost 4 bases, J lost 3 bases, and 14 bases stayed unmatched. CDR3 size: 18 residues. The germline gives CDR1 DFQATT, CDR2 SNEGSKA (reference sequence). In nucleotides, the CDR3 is TGCAGTGCTATGCCCTTCGAACTAGCGGGAGACAACTACAATGAGCAGTTCTTC. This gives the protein CSAMPFELAGDNYNEQFF.

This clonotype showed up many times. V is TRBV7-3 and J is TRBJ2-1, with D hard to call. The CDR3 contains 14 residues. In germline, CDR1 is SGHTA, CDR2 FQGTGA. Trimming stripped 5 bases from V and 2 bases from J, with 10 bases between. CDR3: CASSPFRTYNEQFF. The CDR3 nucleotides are TGTGCCAGCAGCCCCTTTAGAACCTACAATGAGCAGTTCTTC.

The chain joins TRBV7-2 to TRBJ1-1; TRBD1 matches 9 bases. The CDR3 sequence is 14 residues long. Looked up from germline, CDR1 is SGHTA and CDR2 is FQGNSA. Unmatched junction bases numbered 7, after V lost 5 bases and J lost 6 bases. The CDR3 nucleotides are TGTGCCAGCAGCCGGGGACAGGGAAGCGCTGAAGCTTTCTTT. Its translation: CASSRGQGSAEAFF. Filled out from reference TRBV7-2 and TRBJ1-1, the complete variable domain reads GAGVSQSPSNKVTEKGKDVELRCDPISGHTALYWYRQSLGQGLEFLIYFQGNSAPDKSGLPSDRFSAERTGGSVSTLTIQRTQQEDSAVYLCASSRGQGSAEAFFGQGTRLTVV.

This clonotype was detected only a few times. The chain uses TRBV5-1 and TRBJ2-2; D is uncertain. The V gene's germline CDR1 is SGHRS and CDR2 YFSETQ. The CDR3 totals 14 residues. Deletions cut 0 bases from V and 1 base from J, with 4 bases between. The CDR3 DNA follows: TGCGCCAGCAGCTTGGGGGTGAACACCGGGGAGCTGTTTTTT. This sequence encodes CASSLGVNTGELFF.

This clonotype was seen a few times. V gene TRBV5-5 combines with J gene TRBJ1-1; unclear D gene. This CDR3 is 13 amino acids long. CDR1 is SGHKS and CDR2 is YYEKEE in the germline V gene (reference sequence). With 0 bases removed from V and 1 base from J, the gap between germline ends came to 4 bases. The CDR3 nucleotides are TGTGCCAGCAGCTTGGACACGAACACTGAAGCTTTCTTT. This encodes CASSLDTNTEAFF.

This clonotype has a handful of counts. The CDR3 DNA is TGTGCCAGCATCAAGGGGGGGGACAACACTGAAGCTTTCTTT. The encoded protein is CASIKGGDNTEAFF. This sequence joins TRBV7-6 and TRBJ1-1, with D maybe TRBD1 (6 bases). Germline lookup yields CDR1 SGHVS and CDR2 FNYEAQ. Trimming shortened V by 7 bases and J by 2 bases, and 14 bases separated the two germline ends. The CDR3 covers 14 residues.

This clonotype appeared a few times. The CDR3 DNA follows: TGTGCCAGCAGCGTAGCCGCTTGGAAGGGAGAGACCCAGTACTTC. Amino acids: CASSVAAWKGETQYF. The chain is built from TRBV9 and TRBJ2-5; D gene unclear. V dropped 0 bases and J dropped 4 bases, with 13 bases sitting between them. Germline values: CDR1 SGDLS, CDR2 YYNGEE. This CDR3 is 15 amino acids long.

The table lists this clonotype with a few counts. CDR3 sequence reads: CASSFYSAYEQYF. The DNA of the CDR3 is TGTGCCAGCAGCTTTTATAGCGCCTACGAGCAGTACTTC. The chain couples TRBV7-2 to TRBJ2-7, with TRBD2 as a possible D gene (5 bases). The CDR3 totals 13 residues. Germline CDR1 is SGHTA and CDR2 is FQGNSA. Trimming shortened V by 3 bases and J by 2 bases, and 8 bases separated the two germline ends.

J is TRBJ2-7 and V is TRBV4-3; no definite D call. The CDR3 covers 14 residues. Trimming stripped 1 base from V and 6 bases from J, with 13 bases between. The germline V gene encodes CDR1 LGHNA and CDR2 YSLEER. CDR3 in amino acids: CASSQVSSFSEQYF. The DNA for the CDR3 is TGCGCCAGCAGCCAAGTGAGTTCTTTCTCCGAGCAGTACTTC.

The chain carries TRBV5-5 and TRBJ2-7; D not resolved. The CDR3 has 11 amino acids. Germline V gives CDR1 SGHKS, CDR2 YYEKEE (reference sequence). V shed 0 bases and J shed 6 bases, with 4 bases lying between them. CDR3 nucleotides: TGTGCCAGCAGCTTGGACCTCGAGCAGTACTTC. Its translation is CASSLDLEQYF.

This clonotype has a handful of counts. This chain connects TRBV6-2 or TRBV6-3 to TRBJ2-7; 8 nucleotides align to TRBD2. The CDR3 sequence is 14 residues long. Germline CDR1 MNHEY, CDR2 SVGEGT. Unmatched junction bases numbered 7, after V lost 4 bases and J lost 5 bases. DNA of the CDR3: TGTGCCAGCAGTTTCCCGGGAGGGCCAGACGAGCAGTACTTC. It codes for CASSFPGGPDEQYF.

This CDR3 is CASKEGLNTEAFF. The CDR3 coding sequence is TGCGCCAGCAAAGAGGGGCTGAACACTGAAGCTTTCTTT. The V call is TRBV5-1, the J call TRBJ1-1; D is perhaps TRBD1 (5 bases). CDR3 length: 13 residues. The germline CDR1 and CDR2 sequences are SGHRS and YFSETQ. V gave up 6 bases and J gave up 0 bases, with 9 bases separating them.

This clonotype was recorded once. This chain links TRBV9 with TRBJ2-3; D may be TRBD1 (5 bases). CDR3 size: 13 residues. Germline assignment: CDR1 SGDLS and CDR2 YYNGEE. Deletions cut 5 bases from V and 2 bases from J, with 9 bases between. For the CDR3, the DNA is TGTGCCAGCAGTCAGGGCGACACAGATACGCAGTATTTT. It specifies CASSQGDTDTQYF.

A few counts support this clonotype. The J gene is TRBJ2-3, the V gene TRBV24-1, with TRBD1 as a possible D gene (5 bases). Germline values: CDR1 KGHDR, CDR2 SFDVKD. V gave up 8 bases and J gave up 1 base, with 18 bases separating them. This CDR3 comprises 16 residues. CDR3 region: CATIPSGSRGTDTQYF. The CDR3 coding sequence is TGTGCCACCATCCCATCAGGAAGCAGGGGCACAGATACGCAGTATTTT.

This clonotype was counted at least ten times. The CDR3 DNA reads TGCGCCAGCAGCTTGTGGGCTAGCGGGGGCCCCGAGCAGTTCTTC. Amino acid sequence: CASSLWASGGPEQFF. V and J are TRBV5-1 and TRBJ2-1; 10 bases fit TRBD2. Germline V gene sequence: CDR1 SGHRS, CDR2 YFSETQ. Germline trimming cut 1 base from V and 10 bases from J; bases unmatched to any gene: 8. This CDR3 has 15 residues.

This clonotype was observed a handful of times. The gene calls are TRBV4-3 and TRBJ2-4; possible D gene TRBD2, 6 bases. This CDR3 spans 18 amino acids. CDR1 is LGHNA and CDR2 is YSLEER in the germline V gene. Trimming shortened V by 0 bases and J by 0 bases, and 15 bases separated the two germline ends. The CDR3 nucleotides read TGCGCCAGCAGCCAAGATTGGGCTGAGGGACTAGCCAAAAACATTCAGTACTTC. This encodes CASSQDWAEGLAKNIQYF.